These T cell receptor beta chains were read from a single sample in a study of identical twins. TCRdb fed the 5' RACE reads into MiXCR, producing one record per CDR3 protein. The profile covers hundreds of thousands of distinct CDR3 sequences, with roughly 12% appearing a single time and around 1.5% taken by the ten largest. The same sample was also used in a study of yellow fever vaccine responses in identical twins.

Sequencing was performed on PBMCs. These receptors originate from a woman aged 18-29 years in good health. Each CDR3 is given with its conserved first and last residue. D genes are given only for firm matches. The size of a clone is reported for some rows only, either as once, few or many, or as a class for expanded clones.

V gene: TRBV2
J gene: TRBJ2-2
clone size: .
D gene: .
CDR3 DNA: TGTGCCAGCAGAGAAGCCAATATCCACGGGGAGCTGTTTTTT
CDR3 protein: CASREANIHGELFF

V gene: TRBV5-1
J gene: TRBJ2-2
clone size: .
D gene: .
CDR3 DNA: TGCGCCAGCAGCTCAACTACTAACACCGGGGAGCTGTTTTTT
CDR3 protein: CASSSTTNTGELFF

V gene: TRBV10-3
J gene: TRBJ1-4
clone size: .
D gene: .
CDR3 DNA: TGTGCCATCAGTAATTCAGGGCTCGCGGGGGAAAAACTGTTTTTT
CDR3 protein: CAISNSGLAGEKLFF

V gene: TRBV12-3/TRBV12-4
J gene: TRBJ1-5
clone size: .
D gene: .
CDR3 DNA: TGTGCCAGCAGTTTAGCGCAGGGTAATCAGCCCCAGCATTTT
CDR3 protein: CASSLAQGNQPQHF

V gene: TRBV28
J gene: TRBJ2-5
clone size: .
D gene: .
CDR3 DNA: TGTGCCAGCAGCGGTCCCGGGACTGTTCCTGGGTTCCAAGAGACCCAGTACTTC
CDR3 protein: CASSGPGTVPGFQETQYF

V gene: TRBV5-6
J gene: TRBJ1-6
clone size: many
D gene: .
CDR3 DNA: TGTGCCAGCAGCTTGGCTGGGAGTTTCGGAAATTCACCCCTCCACTTT
CDR3 protein: CASSLAGSFGNSPLHF

V gene: TRBV20-1
J gene: TRBJ1-1
clone size: few
D gene: .
CDR3 DNA: TGCAGTGCTTTGACAGGGAACACTGAAGCTTTCTTT
CDR3 protein: CSALTGNTEAFF

V gene: TRBV3-1
J gene: TRBJ1-2
clone size: few
D gene: .
CDR3 DNA: TGTGCCAGCAGCCAAGATCAGGTCGCGGGGAATGGCTACACCTTC
CDR3 protein: CASSQDQVAGNGYTF

V gene: TRBV3-1
J gene: TRBJ2-1
clone size: many
D gene: .
CDR3 DNA: TGTGCCAGCAGCCCCACGGGGGACTCCTACAATGAGCAGTTCTTC
CDR3 protein: CASSPTGDSYNEQFF

V gene: TRBV6-2/TRBV6-3
J gene: TRBJ2-4
clone size: few
D gene: .
CDR3 DNA: TGTGCCAGCAGTTACTCGAGATCTGGACAGTCCGTCGATTTGGTTCAGTACTTC
CDR3 protein: CASSYSRSGQSVDLVQYF

V gene: TRBV7-2
J gene: TRBJ2-1
clone size: few
D gene: .
CDR3 DNA: TGTGCCAGCAGCTTTGGGGAAAGGGATGAGCAGTTCTTC
CDR3 protein: CASSFGERDEQFF

V gene: TRBV3-1
J gene: TRBJ1-1
clone size: few
D gene: .
CDR3 DNA: TGTGCCAGCAGCCAAGAGGGGGCGGTCAAAGCGGCTTTCTTT
CDR3 protein: CASSQEGAVKAAFF

V gene: TRBV12-3/TRBV12-4
J gene: TRBJ2-6
clone size: .
D gene: .
CDR3 DNA: TGTGCCCGCTGGGGAGGACCGTCGAAAGCCTCTGGGGCCAACGTCCTGACTTTC
CDR3 protein: CARWGGPSKASGANVLTF

V gene: TRBV6-2/TRBV6-3
J gene: TRBJ2-1
clone size: .
D gene: TRBD1
CDR3 DNA: TGTGCCAGCAGTTCCCGTACCGGGACAGGGGGCTTTACCGGGACTAGGCGTTCCAATGAGCAGTTCTTC
CDR3 protein: CASSSRTGTGGFTGTRRSNEQFF

V gene: TRBV7-9
J gene: TRBJ2-5
clone size: few
D gene: .
CDR3 DNA: TGTGCCAGCAGGGGCAGGGACTTGTACTTC
CDR3 protein: CASRGRDLYF

V gene: TRBV7-9
J gene: TRBJ1-2
clone size: .
D gene: TRBD1
CDR3 DNA: TGTGCCAGCAGCGTAACAGGGGTCATAGGCTACACCTTC
CDR3 protein: CASSVTGVIGYTF

V gene: TRBV2
J gene: TRBJ1-2
clone size: few
D gene: .
CDR3 DNA: TGTGCCAGCATAGGACAGCAAACCTATGGCTACACCTTC
CDR3 protein: CASIGQQTYGYTF

V gene: TRBV3-1
J gene: TRBJ2-1
clone size: .
D gene: .
CDR3 DNA: TGTGCCAGCAGCCGCGTGCCCTTTGCTCTCGAAAGAGATGAGCAGTTCTTC
CDR3 protein: CASSRVPFALERDEQFF

V gene: TRBV20-1
J gene: TRBJ2-4
clone size: .
D gene: TRBD2
CDR3 DNA: TGCAGTGCTAGAGCCGTGGGCGGGAGCCCCTGGAACATTCAGTACTTC
CDR3 protein: CSARAVGGSPWNIQYF

V gene: TRBV7-9
J gene: TRBJ1-5
clone size: .
D gene: .
CDR3 DNA: TGTGCCAGCAGGAACAATGGGCCCGAGGGCAATCAGCCCCAGCATTTT
CDR3 protein: CASRNNGPEGNQPQHF